What follows describes a single T cell receptor (beta chain). Its antigen is undetermined. The CDR3 is 13 amino acids. V lost 3 bases and J lost 7, with 10 bases in between. Germline-derived CDR1 and CDR2 are SGDLS and YYNGEE. The data were obtained in a study of T cell responses to AZD1222 COVID-19 vaccine. General study findings and limits: Repertoire sampling occurred only after the peak T cell response. The breadth and depth of Spike-specific TCRs increased once two AZD1222 doses had been given. Just a handful of AZD1222 recipients tested seropositive at baseline.

Repertoires were generated with immunoSEQ multiplex PCR, while TCRdb's copy carries only in-frame clones and drops some. Of more than 85,000 clones in the sample, 70% to 90% were seen once. Sequenced here: peripheral blood, sampled on day 0 of AZD1222 vaccination. This TCR was recovered from an adult in good health. The chain joins TRBV9 to TRBJ2-2; D uncertain. CDR3 DNA sequence: TGTGCCAGCAGCGCCCGTCCCAGCGGGGAGCTGTTTTTT. Its protein product is CASSARPSGELFF.